This entry features one TCR beta chain sequence. Assay used: immunoSEQ multiplex PCR; TCRdb lists only in-frame clones, some missing. The sample has around 73,000 clones, approximately 90% seen once; the top ten hold roughly 4.5%. The CDR3 is made up of 16 amino acids. The germline V and J ends were trimmed by 2 bases and 2 bases, with 12 bases remaining between them. The germline CDR1 and CDR2 sequences are SEHNR and FQNEAQ (reference sequence). This specimen belongs to a study of technical replicates of blood from four donors. This TCR came from a human donor in good health. Some clones in this sample may be carry-over from other donors' samples. The V gene is TRBV7-9, the J gene TRBJ2-2; maybe TRBD2 (7 bases). The sample comprised PBMCs. CDR3 in amino acids: CASSLSTGGNTGELFF. The CDR3 coding sequence is TGTGCCAGCAGCTTATCTACGGGGGGCAACACCGGGGAGCTGTTTTTT. The full variable domain, rest sourced from reference TRBV7-9 and TRBJ2-2, is DTGVSQNPRHKITKRGQNVTFRCDPISEHNRLYWYRQTLGQGPEFLTYFQNEAQLEKSRLLSDRFSAERPKGSFSTLEIQRTEQGDSAMYLCASSLSTGGNTGELFFGEGSRLTVL.